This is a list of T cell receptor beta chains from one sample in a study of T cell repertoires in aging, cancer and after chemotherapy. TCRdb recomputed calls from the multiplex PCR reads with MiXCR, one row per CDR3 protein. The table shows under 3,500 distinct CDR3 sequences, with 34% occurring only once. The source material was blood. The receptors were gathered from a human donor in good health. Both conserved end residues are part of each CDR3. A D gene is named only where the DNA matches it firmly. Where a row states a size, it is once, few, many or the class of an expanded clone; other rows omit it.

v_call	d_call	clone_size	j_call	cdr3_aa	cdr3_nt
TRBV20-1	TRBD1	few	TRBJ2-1	CSAPQWDRGRSEQFF	TGCAGTGCTCCCCAGTGGGACAGGGGTAGGAGTGAGCAGTTCTTC
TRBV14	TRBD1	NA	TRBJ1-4	CASSQEGGRTNEKLFF	TGTGCCAGCAGCCAAGAAGGGGGCAGGACTAATGAAAAACTGTTTTTT
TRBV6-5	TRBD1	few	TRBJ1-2	CASSYLRTGGSYGYTF	TGTGCCAGCAGTTACCTTCGGACAGGGGGGAGCTATGGCTACACCTTC
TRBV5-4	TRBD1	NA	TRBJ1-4	CASSQNRGEEKLFF	TGTGCCAGCAGCCAAAACAGGGGGGAAGAAAAACTGTTTTTT
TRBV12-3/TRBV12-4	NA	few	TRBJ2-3	CASSRTDSLATDTQYF	TGTGCCAGCAGTCGAACGGACAGTCTAGCCACAGATACGCAGTATTTT
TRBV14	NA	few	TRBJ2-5	CASSLPGSGTQYF	TGTGCCAGCAGCTTGCCAGGGTCGGGGACCCAGTACTTC
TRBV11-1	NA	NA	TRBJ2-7	CASSLETGTGEQYF	TGTGCCAGCAGCTTGGAGACAGGTACCGGCGAGCAGTACTTC
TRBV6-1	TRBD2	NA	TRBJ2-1	CASSAHILAGGPYNEQFF	TGTGCCAGCAGTGCCCATATACTAGCGGGGGGGCCGTACAATGAGCAGTTCTTC
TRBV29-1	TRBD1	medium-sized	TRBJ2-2	CSVVTGGPGELFF	TGCAGCGTTGTTACAGGGGGCCCCGGGGAGCTGTTTTTT
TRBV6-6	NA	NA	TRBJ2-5	CASSVGGTQYF	TGTGCCAGCAGTGTGGGGGGGACCCAGTACTTC
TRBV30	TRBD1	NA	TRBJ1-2	CAWKVRRRDRGGYTF	TGTGCCTGGAAGGTACGGCGGAGGGACAGGGGCGGCTACACCTTC
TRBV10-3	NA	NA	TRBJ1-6	CAISGVYNSPLHF	TGTGCCATCAGTGGGGTCTATAATTCACCCCTCCACTTT
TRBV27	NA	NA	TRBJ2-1	CASSTGGEQFF	TGTGCCAGCAGTACGGGTGGAGAGCAGTTCTTC
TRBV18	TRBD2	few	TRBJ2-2	CASSPLAGANTGELFF	TGTGCCAGCTCACCACTGGCGGGGGCGAACACCGGGGAGCTGTTTTTT
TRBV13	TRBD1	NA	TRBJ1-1	CASSVDRGTEAFF	TGTGCCAGCAGCGTCGACAGGGGGACTGAAGCTTTCTTT
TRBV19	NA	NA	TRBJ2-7	CASRDRDRYYEHYF	TGTGCCAGTAGAGACCGGGACCGATACTACGAGCATTACTTC
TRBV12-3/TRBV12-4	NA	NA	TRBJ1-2	CASSLNRRENGYTF	TGTGCCAGCAGTTTGAATCGACGGGAGAATGGCTACACCTTC
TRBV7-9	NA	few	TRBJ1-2	CASSLAGGYTF	TGTGCCAGCAGCTTAGCGGGTGGCTACACCTTC
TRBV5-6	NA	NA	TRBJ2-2	CASKWGRGAGGELFF	TGTGCCAGTAAATGGGGGCGAGGGGCCGGGGGGGAGCTGTTTTTT
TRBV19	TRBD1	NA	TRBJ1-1	CASSVLDRETEAFF	TGTGCCAGTAGTGTTTTGGACAGGGAGACTGAAGCTTTCTTT
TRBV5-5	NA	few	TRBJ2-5	CASSSYETQYF	TGTGCCAGCAGCTCCTATGAGACCCAGTACTTC
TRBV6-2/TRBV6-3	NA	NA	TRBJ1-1	CASSYSIQILNTEAFF	TGTGCCAGCAGTTATTCCATACAGATACTGAACACTGAAGCTTTCTTT
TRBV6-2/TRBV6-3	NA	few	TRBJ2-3	CASSYADTQYF	TGTGCCAGCAGCTATGCGGATACGCAGTATTTT
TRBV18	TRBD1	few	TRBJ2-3	CASSPLRSGQGRLLDTQYF	TGTGCCAGCTCACCCCTCCGCTCAGGACAGGGACGCTTGTTAGATACGCAGTATTTT
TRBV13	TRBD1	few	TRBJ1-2	CASSRRGTGVLSNYGYTF	TGTGCCAGCAGCAGACGGGGGACAGGGGTACTCTCTAACTATGGCTACACCTTC
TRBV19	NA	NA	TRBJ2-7	CASSIGLDSIEQYF	TGTGCCAGTAGTATAGGGTTGGACTCGATCGAGCAGTACTTC
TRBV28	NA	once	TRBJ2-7	CASSLNPVGWVEQYF	TGTGCCAGCAGTTTAAACCCGGTTGGGTGGGTCGAGCAGTACTTC
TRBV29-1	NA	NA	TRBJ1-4	CSVGRDDATNEKLFF	TGCAGCGTTGGCAGGGATGACGCGACTAATGAAAAACTGTTTTTT
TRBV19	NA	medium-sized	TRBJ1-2	CASSPFRSEGYTF	TGTGCCAGTAGCCCCTTTAGGTCGGAGGGCTACACCTTC
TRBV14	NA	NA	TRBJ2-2	CASSQEGRGHGELFF	TGTGCCAGCAGCCAAGAAGGCAGGGGCCACGGGGAGCTGTTTTTT
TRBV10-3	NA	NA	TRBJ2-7	CAISDNMRAYEQYF	TGTGCCATCAGTGACAACATGCGAGCCTACGAGCAGTACTTC
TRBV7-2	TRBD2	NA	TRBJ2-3	CASSHWKRGATDTQYF	TGTGCCAGCAGCCACTGGAAGCGGGGGGCTACAGATACGCAGTATTTT
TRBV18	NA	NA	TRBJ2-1	CASSSQGTEQFF	TGTGCCAGCTCATCTCAGGGGACTGAGCAGTTCTTC
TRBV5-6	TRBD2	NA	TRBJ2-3	CASSWGGWRGGPDTQYF	TGTGCCAGCAGCTGGGGGGGATGGCGGGGGGGGCCAGATACGCAGTATTTT
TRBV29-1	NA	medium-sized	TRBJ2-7	CSVAQLGTYEQYF	TGCAGCGTTGCCCAGTTGGGGACCTACGAGCAGTACTTC
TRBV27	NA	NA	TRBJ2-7	CASSLGSAVNEQYF	TGTGCCAGCAGTTTAGGGTCGGCAGTGAACGAGCAGTACTTC
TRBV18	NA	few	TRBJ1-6	CASSSDSGSPLHF	TGTGCCAGCTCAAGTGACAGTGGCTCACCCCTCCACTTT